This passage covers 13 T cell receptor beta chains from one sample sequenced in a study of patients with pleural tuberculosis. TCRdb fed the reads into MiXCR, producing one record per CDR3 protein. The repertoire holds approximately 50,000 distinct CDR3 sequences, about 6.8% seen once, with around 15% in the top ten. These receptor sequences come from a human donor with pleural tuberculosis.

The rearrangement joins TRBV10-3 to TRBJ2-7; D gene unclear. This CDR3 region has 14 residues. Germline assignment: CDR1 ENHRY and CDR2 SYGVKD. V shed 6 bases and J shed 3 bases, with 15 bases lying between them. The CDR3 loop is CAIRVAPGFYEQYF. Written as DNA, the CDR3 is TGTGCCATCAGAGTCGCGCCTGGGTTCTACGAGCAGTACTTC.

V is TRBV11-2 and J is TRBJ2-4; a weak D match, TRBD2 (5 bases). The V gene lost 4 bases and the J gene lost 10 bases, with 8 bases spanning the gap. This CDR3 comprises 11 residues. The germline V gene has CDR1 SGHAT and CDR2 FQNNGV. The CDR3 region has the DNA TGTGCCAGCAGCTCACGGGAAATTCAGTACTTC. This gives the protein CASSSREIQYF.

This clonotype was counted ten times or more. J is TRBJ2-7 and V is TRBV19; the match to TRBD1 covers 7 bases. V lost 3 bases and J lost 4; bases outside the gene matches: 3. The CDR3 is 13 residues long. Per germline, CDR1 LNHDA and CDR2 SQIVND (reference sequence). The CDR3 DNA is TGTGCCAGTAGTATGACAGGGCGATACGAGCAGTACTTC. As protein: CASSMTGRYEQYF.

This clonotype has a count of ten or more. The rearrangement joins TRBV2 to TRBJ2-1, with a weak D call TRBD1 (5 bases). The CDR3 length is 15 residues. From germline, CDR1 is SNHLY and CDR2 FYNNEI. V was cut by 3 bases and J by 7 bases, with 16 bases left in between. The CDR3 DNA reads TGTGCCAGCAGTGAGAGGCAGGGTCGTCAAAATGAGCAGTTCTTC. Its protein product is CASSERQGRQNEQFF.

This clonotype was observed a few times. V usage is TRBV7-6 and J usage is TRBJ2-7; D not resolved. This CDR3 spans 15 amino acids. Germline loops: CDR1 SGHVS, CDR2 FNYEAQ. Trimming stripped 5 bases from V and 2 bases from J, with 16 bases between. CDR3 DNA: TGTGCCAGCAGCGCAGTCAGCAATGGTCCCTACGAGCAGTACTTC. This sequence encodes CASSAVSNGPYEQYF.

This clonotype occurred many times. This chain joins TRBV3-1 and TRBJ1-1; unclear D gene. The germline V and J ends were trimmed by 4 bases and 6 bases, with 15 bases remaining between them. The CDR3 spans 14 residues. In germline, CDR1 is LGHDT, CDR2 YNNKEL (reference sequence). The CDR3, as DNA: TGTGCCAGCAGCCGGACCGCTGATTTCGCTGAAGCTTTCTTT. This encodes CASSRTADFAEAFF.

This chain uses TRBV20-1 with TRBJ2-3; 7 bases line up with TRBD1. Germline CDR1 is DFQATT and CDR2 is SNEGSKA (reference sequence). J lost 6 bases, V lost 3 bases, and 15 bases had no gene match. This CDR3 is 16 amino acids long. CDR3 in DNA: TGCAGTGCTAGGCCCTCGACAGGGACCCTCGGGGATACGCAGTATTTT. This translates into CSARPSTGTLGDTQYF.

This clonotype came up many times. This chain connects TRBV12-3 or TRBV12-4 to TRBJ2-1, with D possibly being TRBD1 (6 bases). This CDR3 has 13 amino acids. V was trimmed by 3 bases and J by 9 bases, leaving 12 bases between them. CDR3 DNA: TGTGCCAGCAGTTTTCAAACAGGGTTTGAGCAGTTCTTC. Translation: CASSFQTGFEQFF.

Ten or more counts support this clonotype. The CDR3 spells CASTGTGRETQYF. The CDR3, as DNA: TGTGCCAGCACAGGGACAGGGCGGGAGACCCAGTACTTC. This chain connects TRBV2 to TRBJ2-5, with 9 bases that match TRBD1. The trim removed 7 bases at V and 5 bases at J, leaving 5 bases unmatched. The germline gives CDR1 SNHLY, CDR2 FYNNEI. CDR3 length equals 13 residues.

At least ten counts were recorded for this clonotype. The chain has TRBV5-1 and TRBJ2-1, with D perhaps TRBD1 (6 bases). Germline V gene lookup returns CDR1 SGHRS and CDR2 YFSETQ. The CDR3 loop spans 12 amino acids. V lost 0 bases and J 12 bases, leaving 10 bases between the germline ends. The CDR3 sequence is CASSLGGGVQFF. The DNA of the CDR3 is TGCGCCAGCAGCTTGGGAGGGGGTGTGCAGTTCTTC.

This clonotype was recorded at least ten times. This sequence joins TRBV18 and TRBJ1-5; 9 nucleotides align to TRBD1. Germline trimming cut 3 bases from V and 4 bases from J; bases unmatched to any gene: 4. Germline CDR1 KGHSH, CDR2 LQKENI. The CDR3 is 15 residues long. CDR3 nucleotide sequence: TGTGCCAGCTCACCCGGGACAGGGTTTAATCAGCCCCAGCATTTT. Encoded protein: CASSPGTGFNQPQHF.

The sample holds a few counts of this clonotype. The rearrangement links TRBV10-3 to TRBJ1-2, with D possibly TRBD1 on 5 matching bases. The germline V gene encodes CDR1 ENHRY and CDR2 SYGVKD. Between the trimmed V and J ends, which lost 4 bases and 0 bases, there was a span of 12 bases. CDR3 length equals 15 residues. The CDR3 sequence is CAISGARDSNYGYTF. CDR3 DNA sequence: TGTGCCATCAGTGGGGCGAGGGACTCTAACTATGGCTACACCTTC.

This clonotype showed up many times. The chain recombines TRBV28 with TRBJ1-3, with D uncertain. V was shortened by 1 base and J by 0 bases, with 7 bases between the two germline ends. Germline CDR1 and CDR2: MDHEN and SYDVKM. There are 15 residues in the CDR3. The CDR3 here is CASSLFGYSGNTIYF. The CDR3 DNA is TGTGCCAGCAGTTTATTTGGCTACTCTGGAAACACCATATATTTT.